This T cell receptor (beta chain) is drawn from a study of T cell responses to AZD1222 COVID-19 vaccine. Background on the study: Some second doses came at about 4 weeks and others at about 12 weeks; these were pooled.

The CDR3 contains 17 residues. Germline CDR1 reads SGHTS; CDR2 reads YDEGEE. V lost 0 bases to trimming and J lost 0 bases, with 13 bases between them. Assay used: immunoSEQ multiplex PCR; TCRdb lists only in-frame clones, some missing. The top ten hold 24% of the sample, which has approximately 80,000 clones, about 90% seen once. V gene TRBV5-8 combines with J gene TRBJ1-3, with D tentatively TRBD1 (5 bases). The source was peripheral blood, collected on day 0 of AZD1222 vaccination. The receptor comes from an adult in good health. CDR3 nucleotide sequence: TGTGCCAGCAGCTTGGTGGGACTACTGAGCTCTGGAAACACCATATATTTT. Translating gives CASSLVGLLSSGNTIYF. The variable domain in full, with the rest retrieved from reference TRBV5-8 and TRBJ1-3, is EAGVTQSPTHLIKTRGQQATLRCSPISGHTSVYWYQQALGLGLQFLLWYDEGEERNRGNFPPRFSGRQFPNYSSELNVNALELEDSALYLCASSLVGLLSSGNTIYFGEGSWLTVV.